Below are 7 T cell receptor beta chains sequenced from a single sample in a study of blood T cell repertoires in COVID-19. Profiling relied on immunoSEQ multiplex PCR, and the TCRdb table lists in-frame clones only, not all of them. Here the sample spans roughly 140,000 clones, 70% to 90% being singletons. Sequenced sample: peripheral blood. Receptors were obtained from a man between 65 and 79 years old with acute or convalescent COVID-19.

The CDR3, as DNA: TGTGCCAGCAGTCCAAGCGGGCACTACGAGCAGTACTTC. This gives the protein CASSPSGHYEQYF. V usage is TRBV28 and J usage is TRBJ2-7; weak D call: TRBD2 (6 bases). Between the trimmed V and J ends, which lost 5 bases and 3 bases, there was a span of 11 bases. Per germline, CDR1 MDHEN and CDR2 SYDVKM. This CDR3 is built from 13 residues. Looking up the rest from reference TRBV28 and TRBJ2-7 gives the full variable domain: DVKVTQSSRYLVKRTGEKVFLECVQDMDHENMFWYRQDPGLGLRLIYFSYDVKMKEKGDIPEGYSVSREKKERFSLILESASTNQTSMYLCASSPSGHYEQYFGPGTRLTVT.

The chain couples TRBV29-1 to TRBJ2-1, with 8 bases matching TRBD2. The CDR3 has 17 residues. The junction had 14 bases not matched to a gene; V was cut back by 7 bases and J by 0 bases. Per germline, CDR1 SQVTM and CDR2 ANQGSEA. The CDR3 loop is CSASGASGSSSYNEQFF. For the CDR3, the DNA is TGCAGCGCCTCTGGGGCTAGCGGGTCTAGCTCCTACAATGAGCAGTTCTTC.

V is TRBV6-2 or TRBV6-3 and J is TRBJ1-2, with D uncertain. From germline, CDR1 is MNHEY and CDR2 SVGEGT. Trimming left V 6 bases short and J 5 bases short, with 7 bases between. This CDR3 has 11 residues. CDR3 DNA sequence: TGTGCCAGCAGCCCGCGTTATGGCTACACCTTC. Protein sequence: CASSPRYGYTF.

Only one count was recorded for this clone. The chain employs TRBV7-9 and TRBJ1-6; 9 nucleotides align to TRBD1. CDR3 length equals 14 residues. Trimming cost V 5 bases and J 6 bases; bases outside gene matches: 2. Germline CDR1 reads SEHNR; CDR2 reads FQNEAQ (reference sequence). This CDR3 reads CASSMTGGNSPLHF. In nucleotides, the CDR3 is TGTGCCAGCAGCATGACAGGGGGTAATTCACCCCTCCACTTT.

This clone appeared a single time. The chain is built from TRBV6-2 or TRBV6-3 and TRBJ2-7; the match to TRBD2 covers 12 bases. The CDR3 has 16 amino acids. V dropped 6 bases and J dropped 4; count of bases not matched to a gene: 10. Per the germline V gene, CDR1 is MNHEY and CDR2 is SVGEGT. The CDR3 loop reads CASSQRTSGIRYEQYF. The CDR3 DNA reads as TGTGCCAGCAGCCAAAGGACTAGCGGGATTAGGTACGAGCAGTACTTC.

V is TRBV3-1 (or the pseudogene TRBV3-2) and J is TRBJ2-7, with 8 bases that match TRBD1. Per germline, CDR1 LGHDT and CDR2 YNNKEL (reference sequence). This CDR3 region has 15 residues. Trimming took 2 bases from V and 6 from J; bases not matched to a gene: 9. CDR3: CASSQKIQGVGEQYF. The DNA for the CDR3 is TGTGCCAGCAGCCAAAAGATACAGGGGGTAGGCGAGCAGTACTTC.

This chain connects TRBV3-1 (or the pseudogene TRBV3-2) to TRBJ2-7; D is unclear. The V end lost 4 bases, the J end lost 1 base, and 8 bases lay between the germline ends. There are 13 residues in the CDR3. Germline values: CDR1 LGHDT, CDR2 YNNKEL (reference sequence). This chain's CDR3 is CASSPPGSYEQYF. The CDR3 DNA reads TGTGCCAGCAGCCCCCCCGGGTCCTACGAGCAGTACTTC.